This passage covers 11 T cell receptor beta chains from one sample sequenced in a study of cytomegalovirus exposure and HLA in healthy donors. It was with 60 Vbeta and 13 Jbeta primers that the PCR ran. The protocol was immunoSEQ multiplex PCR, while the TCRdb copy is restricted to in-frame clones and leaves out a portion. Here the sample spans about 140,000 clones, around 80% being singletons. Sequencing input: PBMCs. The receptors come from a male donor in good health and CMV-seronegative.

This chain links TRBV7-2 with TRBJ1-3; D is possibly TRBD1 (6 bases). Germline assignment: CDR1 SGHTA and CDR2 FQGNSA. The V gene lost 3 bases and the J gene lost 0 bases, with 12 bases spanning the gap. The CDR3 sequence is 16 residues long. CDR3 nucleotide sequence: TGTGCCAGCAGCTTGATCGGGACATACTCTGGAAACACCATATATTTT. This gives the protein CASSLIGTYSGNTIYF.

This chain uses TRBV10-3 with TRBJ2-2; D gene unclear. The CDR3 loop spans 16 amino acids. From germline, CDR1 is ENHRY and CDR2 SYGVKD. Trimming shortened V by 0 bases and J by 0 bases, and 8 bases separated the two germline ends. CDR3 protein: CAISESTGANTGELFF. The DNA for the CDR3 is TGTGCCATCAGTGAGTCCACCGGAGCGAACACCGGGGAGCTGTTTTTT.

This chain uses TRBV6-5 with TRBJ2-7; the match to TRBD1 covers 10 bases. The CDR3 runs 15 residues. V lost 4 bases and J lost 5; bases outside the gene matches: 8. Germline CDR1 is MNHEY and CDR2 is SVGAGI. The CDR3 nucleotides read TGTGCCAGCAGTTCTCTAGACAGGGGGCTGGACGAGCAGTACTTC. Residues: CASSSLDRGLDEQYF.

The chain uses TRBV18 and TRBJ2-1; 7 nucleotides match TRBD1. Per the germline V gene, CDR1 is KGHSH and CDR2 is LQKENI. The length of the CDR3 is 15 residues. With 0 bases clipped from V and 4 bases from J, the junction kept 3 bases outside the gene matches. CDR3 DNA sequence: TGTGCCAGCTCACCACCGGGGACAGTATACAATGAGCAGTTCTTC. This sequence encodes CASSPPGTVYNEQFF. The entire variable domain, with the rest obtained from reference TRBV18 and TRBJ2-1, is as follows: NAGVMQNPRHLVRRRGQEARLRCSPMKGHSHVYWYRQLPEEGLKFMVYLQKENIIDESGMPKERFSAEFPKEGPSILRIQQVVRGDSAAYFCASSPPGTVYNEQFFGPGTRLTVL.

The chain couples TRBV18 to TRBJ1-1; D is uncertain. Germline V gene sequence: CDR1 KGHSH, CDR2 LQKENI. Trimming pared 1 base from V and 0 bases from J, leaving 12 bases between. There are 16 residues in the CDR3. The CDR3: CASSPRLMAMNTEAFF. CDR3 nucleotides: TGTGCCAGCTCACCACGTTTGATGGCCATGAACACTGAAGCTTTCTTT.

CDR3 sequence: CASSVGGGLSEKLFF. CDR3 DNA: TGTGCCAGCAGCGTCGGGGGGGGACTATCCGAAAAACTGTTTTTT. This chain links TRBV9 with TRBJ1-4, with D perhaps matching TRBD1 (5 bases). This CDR3 comprises 15 residues. Germline V CDR1 and CDR2: SGDLS, YYNGEE. V shed 2 bases and J shed 8 bases, with 16 bases lying between them.

The V gene is TRBV7-9, the J gene TRBJ2-5; D is perhaps TRBD2 (7 bases). The J call could be wrong; TRBJ2-7 is a better fit for the DNA end. The CDR3 sequence is 17 residues long. The germline gives CDR1 SEHNR, CDR2 FQNEAQ (reference sequence). The CDR3 DNA follows: TGTGCCAGCAGCTCTTCTGGGGGGGGCTTCACTGGCTACGAGCAGTACTTC. This encodes CASSSSGGGFTGYEQYF.

The chain couples TRBV28 to TRBJ2-5; 7 nucleotides match TRBD1. Germline V lookup: CDR1 MDHEN, CDR2 SYDVKM. Trimming took 7 bases from V and 5 from J; bases not matched to a gene: 7. CDR3 size: 13 residues. The CDR3 loop is CASTQTGLETQYF. In DNA form, the CDR3 reads TGTGCCAGCACCCAGACAGGGCTGGAGACCCAGTACTTC. Using reference TRBV28 and TRBJ2-5 for the parts outside the CDR3, the full variable domain is DVKVTQSSRYLVKRTGEKVFLECVQDMDHENMFWYRQDPGLGLRLIYFSYDVKMKEKGDIPEGYSVSREKKERFSLILESASTNQTSMYLCASTQTGLETQYFGPGTRLLVL.

The DNA for the CDR3 is TGTGCCTGGAGTGCCAGGGACAATCAGCCCCAGCATTTT. Its translation: CAWSARDNQPQHF. The rearrangement links TRBV30 to TRBJ1-5; D is possibly TRBD1 (5 bases). There are 13 residues in the CDR3. CDR1 and CDR2 from the germline V gene are GTSNPN and SVGIG (reference sequence). Between the trimmed V and J ends, which lost 1 base and 3 bases, there was a span of 7 bases.

The gene calls are TRBV19 and TRBJ1-5, with D perhaps matching TRBD1 (5 bases). V lost 8 bases and J lost 2, with 10 bases in between. The CDR3 extends over 13 amino acids. The germline V gene encodes CDR1 LNHDA and CDR2 SQIVND (reference sequence). CDR3: CASSTERNQPQHF. In DNA, the CDR3 is TGTGCCAGTTCGACAGAGCGCAATCAGCCCCAGCATTTT.

The chain uses TRBV28 and TRBJ1-5; no firm D call. V gave up 3 bases and J gave up 4 bases, with 10 bases separating them. Germline lookup yields CDR1 MDHEN and CDR2 SYDVKM. This CDR3 has 14 amino acids. The CDR3 is CASSFLRSNQPQHF. The CDR3, as DNA: TGTGCCAGCAGTTTTCTACGATCAAATCAGCCCCAGCATTTT.